Reported below is one T cell receptor (beta chain). A roughly 2.5 ml blood sample was drawn per donor. Every sample had its cDNA made across eight separate reactions. No DNA is given; TCRdb re-called the 5' RACE reads and lists each CDR3 protein once. In total, the table holds 400,000 to 500,000 distinct CDR3 sequences. These data originate in a study of monozygotic twins with inflammatory bowel disease. This receptor was taken from a human donor with ulcerative colitis or Crohn's disease, or a healthy co-twin of an affected twin (not recorded which). Sequencing was carried out using blood.

This chain's CDR3 is CASSELYGQETQYF. The chain employs TRBV25-1 and TRBJ2-5. CDR3 length: 14 residues. Germline CDR1 is MGHDK and CDR2 is SYGVNS.